The sequence of this T cell receptor (beta chain) was determined in a study of T cells expressing NK-cell markers. Study conclusions and caveats: In a group of 5 or 6 donors, dominant NKG2C+ clonotypes represented about 1.0-7.0% of CD8+ T cells.

As to this clonotype: Its matching antigen is unknown.

Germline V gives CDR1 MNHEY, CDR2 SVGEGT. CDR3 length equals 15 residues. UMIs accompanied the 5'RACE template switching by which TCR beta cDNA was made. Reanalyzing the 5' RACE reads, TCRdb keeps one entry per CDR3 protein, without DNA. The table for this sample gives some 140,000 distinct CDR3 sequences. This sequence was found in a woman aged 50 to 60 in good health. Sample: blood T cells: a sorted CD56 or NKG2C T cell subset, CD4+ or CD8+ T cells, or bulk PBMC T cells (not recorded which). The chain has TRBV6-2 or TRBV6-3 and TRBJ2-3; TCRdb selects TRBD1, and the lack of DNA leaves this call unchecked. The CDR3 sequence is CASSSGTGSADTQYF.